The text below deals with one T cell receptor beta chain. This sample is part of a study of blood T cell repertoires in COVID-19. Study-level background: T cells, B-cell-depleted T cells, or PBMCs supplied cDNA or gDNA.

Which cohort a participant joined came from the clinical history participants gave. Generated by immunoSEQ multiplex PCR, the TCRdb table keeps only in-frame clones and is missing some. The sample holds about 220,000 clones; about four fifths are singletons and the top ten take 3.5% to 4%. The TCR was taken from a woman between 35 and 50 years old who had been exposed to COVID-19. The material sequenced was PBMCs or T cells enriched from blood (not recorded which).

Here the CDR3 reads CAWRVQRDEKLFF. The CDR3 bases are TGTGCCTGGAGGGTCCAGAGGGATGAAAAACTGTTTTTT. This sequence joins TRBV30 and TRBJ1-4; no definite D call. V was shortened by 3 bases and J by 6 bases, with 11 bases between the two germline ends. The germline CDR1 and CDR2 sequences are GTSNPN and SVGIG (reference sequence). The CDR3 has 13 amino acids. Looking up the rest from reference TRBV30 and TRBJ1-4 gives the full variable domain: SQTIHQWPATLVQPVGSPLSLECTVEGTSNPNLYWYRQAAGRGLQLLFYSVGIGQISSEVPQNLSASRPQDRQFILSSKKLLLSDSGFYLCAWRVQRDEKLFFGSGTQLSVL.